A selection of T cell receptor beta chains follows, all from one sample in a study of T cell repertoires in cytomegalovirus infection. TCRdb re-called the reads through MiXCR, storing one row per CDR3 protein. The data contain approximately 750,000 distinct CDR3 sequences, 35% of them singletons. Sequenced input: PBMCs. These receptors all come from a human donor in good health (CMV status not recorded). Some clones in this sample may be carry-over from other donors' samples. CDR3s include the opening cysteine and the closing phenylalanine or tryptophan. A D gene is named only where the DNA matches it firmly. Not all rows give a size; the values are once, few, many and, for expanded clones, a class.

CDR3 protein: CASSYEREGTFNEQFF; CDR3 DNA: TGTGCCAGCAGTTACGAGCGGGAGGGAACGTTCAATGAGCAGTTCTTC; J gene: TRBJ2-1; clone size: -; V gene: TRBV6-6; D gene: TRBD2
CDR3 protein: CATRASGNTGELFF; CDR3 DNA: TGTGCCACCAGGGCTAGCGGAAACACCGGGGAGCTGTTTTTT; J gene: TRBJ2-2; clone size: -; V gene: TRBV24-1; D gene: TRBD2
CDR3 protein: CSARGIRANQPQHF; CDR3 DNA: TGCAGTGCTAGAGGCATAAGGGCCAATCAGCCCCAGCATTTT; J gene: TRBJ1-5; clone size: -; V gene: TRBV20-1; D gene: -
CDR3 protein: CAWATGHSYNEQFF; CDR3 DNA: TGTGCCTGGGCGACAGGGCACTCCTACAATGAGCAGTTTTTC; J gene: TRBJ2-1; clone size: few; V gene: TRBV30; D gene: TRBD1
CDR3 protein: CASSSQENTEAFF; CDR3 DNA: TGTGCCAGCAGCAGTCAGGAGAACACTGAAGCTTTCTTT; J gene: TRBJ1-1; clone size: many; V gene: TRBV7-3; D gene: -
CDR3 protein: CSAGKPRQYF; CDR3 DNA: TGCAGTGCTGGCAAGCCGAGGCAGTACTTC; J gene: TRBJ2-7; clone size: -; V gene: TRBV20-1; D gene: -
CDR3 protein: CASRGQGNTGELFF; CDR3 DNA: TGTGCCAGCAGAGGACAGGGGAACACCGGGGAGCTGTTTTTT; J gene: TRBJ2-2; clone size: -; V gene: TRBV25-1; D gene: TRBD1
CDR3 protein: CASTPLTENTEAFF; CDR3 DNA: TGTGCCAGCACCCCACTTACCGAGAACACTGAAGCTTTCTTT; J gene: TRBJ1-1; clone size: -; V gene: TRBV6-2/TRBV6-3; D gene: -
CDR3 protein: CASRGGETNTGELFF; CDR3 DNA: TGTGCCAGCAGGGGGGGGGAAACGAACACCGGGGAGCTGTTTTTT; J gene: TRBJ2-2; clone size: few; V gene: TRBV6-6; D gene: TRBD2
CDR3 protein: CASSSTFSNQPQHF; CDR3 DNA: TGTGCCAGCAGCTCCACATTTAGCAATCAGCCCCAGCATTTT; J gene: TRBJ1-5; clone size: many; V gene: TRBV7-2; D gene: -
CDR3 protein: CASSLRPPGQGFSEQYF; CDR3 DNA: TGTGCCAGCAGTTTACGACCTCCGGGACAGGGATTCTCCGAGCAGTACTTC; J gene: TRBJ2-7; clone size: many; V gene: TRBV28; D gene: TRBD1
CDR3 protein: CAIGSRQAYGYTF; CDR3 DNA: TGTGCCATAGGATCCCGACAGGCCTATGGCTACACCTTC; J gene: TRBJ1-2; clone size: -; V gene: TRBV19; D gene: -
CDR3 protein: CASSTGLTEAFF; CDR3 DNA: TGTGCCAGCAGTACAGGGCTGACTGAAGCTTTCTTT; J gene: TRBJ1-1; clone size: many; V gene: TRBV6-2/TRBV6-3; D gene: -
CDR3 protein: CSVEDLKVNTEAFF; CDR3 DNA: TGCAGCGTTGAAGATTTAAAAGTGAACACTGAAGCTTTCTTT; J gene: TRBJ1-1; clone size: -; V gene: TRBV29-1; D gene: -
CDR3 protein: CASSLRPETQETQYF; CDR3 DNA: TGTGCCAGCAGCTTACGCCCGGAGACACAAGAGACCCAGTACTTC; J gene: TRBJ2-5; clone size: -; V gene: TRBV7-8; D gene: -
CDR3 protein: CASSLGHFDNNEQFF; CDR3 DNA: TGTGCCAGCAGCTTAGGACACTTCGACAACAATGAGCAGTTCTTC; J gene: TRBJ2-1; clone size: -; V gene: TRBV7-6; D gene: -
CDR3 protein: CASSQALPGGLYEQYF; CDR3 DNA: TGCGCCAGCAGCCAAGCTCTTCCAGGGGGCTTATACGAGCAGTACTTC; J gene: TRBJ2-7; clone size: -; V gene: TRBV4-3; D gene: TRBD1
CDR3 protein: CASSWQGAKYGYTF; CDR3 DNA: TGTGCCAGCAGCTGGCAGGGGGCCAAATATGGCTACACCTTC; J gene: TRBJ1-2; clone size: many; V gene: TRBV7-6; D gene: TRBD1
CDR3 protein: CSARGAGSTGELFF; CDR3 DNA: TGCAGTGCTAGAGGTGCAGGGAGTACCGGGGAGCTGTTTTTT; J gene: TRBJ2-2; clone size: -; V gene: TRBV20-1; D gene: -
CDR3 protein: CASRLTGPSSGELFF; CDR3 DNA: TGTGCCAGCAGGCTGACAGGGCCTTCCTCCGGGGAGCTGTTCTTT; J gene: TRBJ2-2; clone size: -; V gene: TRBV28; D gene: TRBD1
CDR3 protein: CASSTRDRGTEAFF; CDR3 DNA: TGTGCCAGCAGTACCCGGGACAGGGGAACTGAAGCTTTCTTT; J gene: TRBJ1-1; clone size: -; V gene: TRBV28; D gene: TRBD1
CDR3 protein: CASSMKQGNHEQYF; CDR3 DNA: TGTGCCAGTAGTATGAAACAGGGAAACCACGAGCAGTACTTC; J gene: TRBJ2-7; clone size: few; V gene: TRBV19; D gene: -
CDR3 protein: CASSQDRDGEQFF; CDR3 DNA: TGTGCCAGCAGTCAGGACAGGGATGGCGAGCAGTTCTTC; J gene: TRBJ2-1; clone size: -; V gene: TRBV2; D gene: TRBD1
CDR3 protein: CASSASGSKAGEQFF; CDR3 DNA: TGTGCCAGTAGTGCTAGCGGGAGTAAGGCCGGTGAGCAGTTCTTC; J gene: TRBJ2-1; clone size: few; V gene: TRBV19; D gene: TRBD2
CDR3 protein: CASSPLGRDAYEQYF; CDR3 DNA: TGTGCCAGCAGCCCCCTTGGGCGGGATGCCTACGAGCAGTACTTC; J gene: TRBJ2-7; clone size: few; V gene: TRBV7-8; D gene: -
CDR3 protein: CASISAQGKVSEAFF; CDR3 DNA: TGTGCCAGCATTTCTGCCCAGGGTAAGGTCTCTGAAGCTTTCTTT; J gene: TRBJ1-1; clone size: few; V gene: TRBV6-1; D gene: -
CDR3 protein: CASSFLLLVNNEQFF; CDR3 DNA: TGTGCCAGCAGCTTCCTTCTCCTTGTTAACAATGAGCAGTTCTTC; J gene: TRBJ2-1; clone size: few; V gene: TRBV7-2; D gene: -
CDR3 protein: CASTQGGANVLTF; CDR3 DNA: TGTGCCAGTACCCAAGGGGGGGCCAACGTCCTGACTTTC; J gene: TRBJ2-6; clone size: few; V gene: TRBV19; D gene: -